The clone carrying this T cell receptor (beta chain) was recorded once. CDR1 and CDR2 from the germline V gene are SGHDN and FVKESK. This CDR3 region has 13 residues. V was pared by 2 bases and J by 5 bases, with 4 bases between. Amplification targeted TCR beta CDR3 regions from RNA transcripts. During a first-round RT-PCR of the TCR CDR3, the HTBI primer set was used. TCRdb ran MiXCR on the multiplex PCR reads and lists one entry per CDR3 protein. The repertoire holds under 250,000 distinct CDR3 sequences, with approximately 23% as singletons. The data are from a study of T cells in Graves' hyperthyroidism and ophthalmopathy.

V usage is TRBV14 and J usage is TRBJ1-6; D gene ambiguous. Sequenced: blood. This TCR came from a middle-aged woman with Graves' ophthalmopathy. Here the CDR3 DNA reads TGTGCCAGCAGCCAACATAATAATTCACCCCTCCACTTT. Protein sequence: CASSQHNNSPLHF.